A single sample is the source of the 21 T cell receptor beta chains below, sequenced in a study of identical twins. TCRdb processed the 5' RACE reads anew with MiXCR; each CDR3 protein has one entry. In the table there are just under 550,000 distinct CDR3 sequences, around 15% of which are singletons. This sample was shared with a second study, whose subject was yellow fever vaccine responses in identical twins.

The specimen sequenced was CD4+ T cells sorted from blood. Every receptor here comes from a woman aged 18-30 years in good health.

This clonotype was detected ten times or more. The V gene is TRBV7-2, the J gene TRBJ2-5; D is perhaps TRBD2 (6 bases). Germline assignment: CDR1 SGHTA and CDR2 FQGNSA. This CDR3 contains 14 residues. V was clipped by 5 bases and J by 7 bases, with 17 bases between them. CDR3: CASSTQLMGGTQYF. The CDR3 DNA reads TGTGCCAGCAGCACACAGCTTATGGGGGGGACCCAGTACTTC.

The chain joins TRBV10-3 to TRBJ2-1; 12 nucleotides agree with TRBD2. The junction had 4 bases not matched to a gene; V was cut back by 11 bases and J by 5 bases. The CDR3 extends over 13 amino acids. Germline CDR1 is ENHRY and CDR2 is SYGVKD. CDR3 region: CALTSGRDNEQFF. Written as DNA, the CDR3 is TGTGCCTTGACTAGCGGGAGAGACAATGAGCAGTTCTTC.

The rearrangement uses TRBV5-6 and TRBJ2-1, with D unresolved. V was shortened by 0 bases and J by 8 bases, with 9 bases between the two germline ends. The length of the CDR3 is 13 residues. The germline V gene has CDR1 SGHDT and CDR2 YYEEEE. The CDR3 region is CASSLVQGDEQFF. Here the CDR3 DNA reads TGTGCCAGCAGCTTGGTGCAAGGTGATGAGCAGTTCTTC.

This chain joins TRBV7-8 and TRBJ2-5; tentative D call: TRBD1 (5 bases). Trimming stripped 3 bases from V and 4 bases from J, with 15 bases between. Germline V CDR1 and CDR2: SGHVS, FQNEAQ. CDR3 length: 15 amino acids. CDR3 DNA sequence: TGTGCCAGCAGCTTTTACTTTGAAAGGGGAGAGACCCAGTACTTC. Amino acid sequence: CASSFYFERGETQYF. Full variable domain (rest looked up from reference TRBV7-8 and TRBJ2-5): GAGVSQSPRYKVAKRGQDVALRCDPISGHVSLFWYQQALGQGPEFLTYFQNEAQLDKSGLPSDRFFAERPEGSVSTLKIQRTQQEDSAVYLCASSFYFERGETQYFGPGTRLLVL.

This chain's CDR3 is CASSIGLAVGELFF. The CDR3 region has the DNA TGTGCCAGTAGTATAGGGCTAGCGGTCGGGGAGCTGTTTTTT. V gene TRBV19 combines with J gene TRBJ2-2, with 7 bases aligning to TRBD2. The germline gives CDR1 LNHDA, CDR2 SQIVND (reference sequence). Trimming removed 1 base from V and 7 bases from J; junction bases left unmatched: 3. The CDR3 runs to 14 residues.

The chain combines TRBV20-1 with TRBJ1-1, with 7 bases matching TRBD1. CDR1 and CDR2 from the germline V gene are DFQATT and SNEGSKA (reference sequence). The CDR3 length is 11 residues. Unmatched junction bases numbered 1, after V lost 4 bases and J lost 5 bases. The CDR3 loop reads CSATGGTEAFF. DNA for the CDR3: TGCAGTGCTACAGGGGGGACTGAAGCTTTCTTT.

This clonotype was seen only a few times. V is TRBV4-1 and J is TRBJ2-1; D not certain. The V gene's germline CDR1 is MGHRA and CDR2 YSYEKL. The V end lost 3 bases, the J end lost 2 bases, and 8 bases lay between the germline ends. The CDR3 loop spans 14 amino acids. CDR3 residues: CASSQGSAYNEQFF. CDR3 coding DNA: TGCGCCAGCAGCCAGGGATCAGCCTACAATGAGCAGTTCTTC.

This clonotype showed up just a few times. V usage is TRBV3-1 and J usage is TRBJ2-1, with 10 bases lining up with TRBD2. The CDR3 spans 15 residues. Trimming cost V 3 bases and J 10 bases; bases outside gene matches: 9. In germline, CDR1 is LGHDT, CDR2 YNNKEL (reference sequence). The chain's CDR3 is CASSQGLARTGEQFF. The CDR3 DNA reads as TGTGCCAGCAGCCAGGGACTAGCGCGCACCGGGGAGCAGTTCTTC.

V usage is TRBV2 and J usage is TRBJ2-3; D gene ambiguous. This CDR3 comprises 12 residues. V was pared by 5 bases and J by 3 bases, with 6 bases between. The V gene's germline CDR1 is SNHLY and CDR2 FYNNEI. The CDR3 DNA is TGTGCCAGCAGTAGACGTACAGATACGCAGTATTTT. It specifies CASSRRTDTQYF.

The CDR3 coding sequence is TGTGCCAGCCGGGACAGGGCCCCGGGGACTGAAGCTTTCTTT. This sequence encodes CASRDRAPGTEAFF. V gene TRBV12-3 or TRBV12-4 combines with J gene TRBJ1-1; 9 bases line up with TRBD1. This CDR3 has 14 residues. V lost 8 bases and J lost 5; bases outside the gene matches: 9.

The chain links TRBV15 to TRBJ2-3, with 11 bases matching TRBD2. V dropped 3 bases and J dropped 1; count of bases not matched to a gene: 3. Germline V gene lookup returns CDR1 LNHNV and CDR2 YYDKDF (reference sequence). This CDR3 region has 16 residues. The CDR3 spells CATSRRTSGRTDTQYF. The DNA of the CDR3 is TGTGCCACCAGCAGGAGGACTAGCGGGCGCACAGATACGCAGTATTTT.

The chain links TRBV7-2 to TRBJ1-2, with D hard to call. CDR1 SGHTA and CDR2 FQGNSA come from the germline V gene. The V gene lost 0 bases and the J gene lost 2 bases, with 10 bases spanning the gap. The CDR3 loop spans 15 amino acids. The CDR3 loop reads CASSLASMQNYGYTF. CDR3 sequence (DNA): TGTGCCAGCAGCTTAGCGAGTATGCAGAACTATGGCTACACCTTC.

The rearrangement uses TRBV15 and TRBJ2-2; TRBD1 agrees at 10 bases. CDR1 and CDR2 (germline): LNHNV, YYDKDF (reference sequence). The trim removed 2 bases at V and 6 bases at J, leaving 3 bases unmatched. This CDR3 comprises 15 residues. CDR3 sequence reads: CATSRRGQGAGELFF. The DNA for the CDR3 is TGTGCCACCAGCAGACGTGGACAGGGGGCCGGGGAGCTGTTTTTT. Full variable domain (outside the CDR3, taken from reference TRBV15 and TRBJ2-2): DAMVIQNPRYQVTQFGKPVTLSCSQTLNHNVMYWYQQKSSQAPKLLFHYYDKDFNNEADTPDNFQSRRPNTSFCFLDIRSPGLGDTAMYLCATSRRGQGAGELFFGEGSRLTVL.

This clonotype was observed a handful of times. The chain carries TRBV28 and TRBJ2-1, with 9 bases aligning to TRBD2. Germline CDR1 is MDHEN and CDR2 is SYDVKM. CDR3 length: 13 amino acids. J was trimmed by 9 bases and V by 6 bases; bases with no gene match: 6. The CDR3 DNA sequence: TGTGCCAGCAGGGGCGGGGGGGATCGTGAGCAGTTCTTC. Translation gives CASRGGGDREQFF.

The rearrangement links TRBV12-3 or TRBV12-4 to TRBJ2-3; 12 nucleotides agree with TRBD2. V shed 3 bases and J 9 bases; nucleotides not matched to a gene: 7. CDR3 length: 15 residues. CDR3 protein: CASSFLAGGQHTQYF. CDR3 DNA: TGTGCCAGCAGTTTTCTAGCGGGGGGGCAACACACGCAGTATTTT.

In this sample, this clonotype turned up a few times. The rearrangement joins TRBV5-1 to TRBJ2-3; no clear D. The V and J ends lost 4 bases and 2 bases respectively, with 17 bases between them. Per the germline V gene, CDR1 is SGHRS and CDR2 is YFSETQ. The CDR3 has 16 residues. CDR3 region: CASSPPSQLNTDTQYF. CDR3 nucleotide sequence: TGCGCCAGCAGCCCTCCCTCCCAACTCAACACAGATACGCAGTATTTT.

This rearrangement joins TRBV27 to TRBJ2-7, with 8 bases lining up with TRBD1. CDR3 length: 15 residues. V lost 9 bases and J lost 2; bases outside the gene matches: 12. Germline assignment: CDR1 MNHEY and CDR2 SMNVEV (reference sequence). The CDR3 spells CASSRLGQGTYEQYF. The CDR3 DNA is TGTGCCAGTTCACGTCTTGGACAGGGTACCTACGAGCAGTACTTC.

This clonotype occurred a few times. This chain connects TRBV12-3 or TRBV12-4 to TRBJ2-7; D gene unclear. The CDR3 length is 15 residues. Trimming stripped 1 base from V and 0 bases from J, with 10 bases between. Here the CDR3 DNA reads TGTGCCAGCAGTTTAGGCTCTCAGAGCTCCTACGAGCAGTACGTC. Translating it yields CASSLGSQSSYEQYV.

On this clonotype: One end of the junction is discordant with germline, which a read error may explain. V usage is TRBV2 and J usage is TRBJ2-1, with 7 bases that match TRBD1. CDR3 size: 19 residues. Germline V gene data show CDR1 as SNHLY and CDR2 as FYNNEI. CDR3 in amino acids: CACSLALGSWDSSYNEQFF. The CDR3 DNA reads TGTGCCTGCAGTTTAGCGCTCGGCTCATGGGACAGCTCCTACAATGAGCAGTTCTTC. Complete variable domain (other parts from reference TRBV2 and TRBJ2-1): EPEVTQTPSHQVTQMGQEVILRCVPISNHLYFYWYRQILGQKVEFLVSFYNNEISEKSEIFDDQFSVERPDGSNFTLKIRSTKLEDSAMYFCACSLALGSWDSSYNEQFFGPGTRLTVL.

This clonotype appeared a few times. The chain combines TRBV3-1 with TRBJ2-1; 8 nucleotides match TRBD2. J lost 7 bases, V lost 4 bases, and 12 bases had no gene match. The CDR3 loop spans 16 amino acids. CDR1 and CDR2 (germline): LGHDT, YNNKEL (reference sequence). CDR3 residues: CASSPLAGLVGNEQFF. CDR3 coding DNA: TGTGCCAGCAGCCCGTTAGCGGGACTAGTCGGTAATGAGCAGTTCTTC.

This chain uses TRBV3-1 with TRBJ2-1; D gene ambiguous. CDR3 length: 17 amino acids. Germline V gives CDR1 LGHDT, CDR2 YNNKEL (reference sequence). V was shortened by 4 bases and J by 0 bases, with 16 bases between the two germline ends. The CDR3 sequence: CASSPRPRPFSYNEQFF. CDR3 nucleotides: TGTGCCAGCAGCCCCCGCCCCCGACCGTTCTCCTACAATGAGCAGTTCTTC.